Following are 19 T cell receptor beta chains from one sample sequenced in a study of beta chain features in type 1 diabetes. Study-level results: Type 1 diabetes patients showed a moderate but significant shortening of TCRB CDR3s in all four CD4+ subsets.

What was sequenced were expressed TCRB transcripts, since all of the isolated RNA had been reverse transcribed. Method: immunoSEQ multiplex PCR; TCRdb's copy keeps in-frame clones and lacks some. The sample contains 300,000 to 450,000 clones, over 9.5% of which appear only once. These receptors have no identified antigens. Sequenced sample: naive CD4+ T cells from blood. Receptors were obtained from a woman aged 18-29 years with type 1 diabetes.

This clone was recorded a few times. This chain joins TRBV5-1 and TRBJ2-1; 9 bases match TRBD1. The CDR3 has 16 amino acids. Germline V gene data show CDR1 as SGHRS and CDR2 as YFSETQ. J was trimmed by 10 bases and V by 6 bases; bases with no gene match: 17. CDR3 amino acids: CASTRAGIGTGNEQFF. DNA of the CDR3: TGCGCCAGCACCAGGGCAGGGATCGGGACAGGGAACGAGCAGTTCTTC.

This clone has more than one count but fewer than ten. The chain employs TRBV9 and TRBJ2-5; the match to TRBD2 covers 9 bases. CDR1 SGDLS and CDR2 YYNGEE come from the germline V gene. This CDR3 comprises 14 residues. Trimming removed 2 bases from V and 5 bases from J; junction bases left unmatched: 4. This CDR3 is CASSVSAGGETQYF. For the CDR3, the DNA is TGTGCCAGCAGCGTTAGCGCGGGGGGGGAGACCCAGTACTTC.

This clone came up a few times. The DNA for the CDR3 is TGCGCCAGCAGCTTGGCCCTAGCGGGGGCACAAGAGACCCAGTACTTC. Its protein product is CASSLALAGAQETQYF. This sequence joins TRBV5-1 and TRBJ2-5; 10 bases line up with TRBD2. Unmatched junction bases numbered 4, after V lost 0 bases and J lost 2 bases. Germline lookup yields CDR1 SGHRS and CDR2 YFSETQ. CDR3 length: 16 amino acids.

This clone showed up just a few times. The chain carries TRBV30 and TRBJ2-2; TRBD2 matches at 12 bases. Germline values: CDR1 GTSNPN, CDR2 SVGIG (reference sequence). This CDR3 comprises 17 residues. With 1 base clipped from V and 2 bases from J, the junction kept 5 bases outside the gene matches. The CDR3 protein is CAWSGLAGDRNTGELFF. The CDR3 DNA reads as TGTGCCTGGAGTGGACTAGCGGGAGACAGAAACACCGGGGAGCTGTTTTTT.

This clone was picked up a small number of times. The V gene is TRBV6-5, the J gene TRBJ2-7; TRBD2 matches at 10 bases. The CDR3 runs 15 residues. Germline values: CDR1 MNHEY, CDR2 SVGAGI. J lost 1 base, V lost 3 bases, and 3 bases had no gene match. The CDR3 spells CASSYGAGGSYEQYF. CDR3 DNA sequence: TGTGCCAGCAGTTATGGAGCGGGAGGGTCCTACGAGCAGTACTTC.

This clone was recorded a few times. The chain employs TRBV6-6 and TRBJ2-5; D remains unclear. The V and J ends lost 4 bases and 2 bases respectively, with 8 bases between them. Germline assignment: CDR1 MNHNY and CDR2 SVGAGI (reference sequence). The CDR3 totals 13 residues. The CDR3: CASSFIEQETQYF. The CDR3 DNA is TGTGCCAGCAGTTTCATAGAACAAGAGACCCAGTACTTC.

V usage is TRBV11-3 and J usage is TRBJ2-7, with TRBD1 matching over 9 bases. V trimming: 5 bases; J trimming: 3 bases; junction bases outside the gene matches: 2. This CDR3 has 13 amino acids. The germline V gene has CDR1 SGHNT and CDR2 YENEEA. CDR3 sequence (DNA): TGTGCCAGCAGCCCGGGACAGGGCTACGAGCAGTACTTC. Encoded protein: CASSPGQGYEQYF.

This clone was counted only a few times. Additional DNA sequences in this sample encode the identical CDR3. This chain connects TRBV7-9 to TRBJ2-7, with no clear D. Germline loops: CDR1 SEHNR, CDR2 FQNEAQ (reference sequence). The CDR3 extends over 12 amino acids. Between the trimmed V and J ends, which lost 4 bases and 0 bases, there was a span of 4 bases. For the CDR3, the DNA is TGTGCCAGCAGCTCCTCCTCCTACGAGCAGTACTTC. Translating it yields CASSSSSYEQYF.

This clone was detected only a few times. The chain is built from TRBV19 and TRBJ2-1; D perhaps matches TRBD2 (6 bases). The CDR3 is 16 residues long. V was trimmed by 5 bases and J by 3 bases, leaving 17 bases between them. The germline V gene has CDR1 LNHDA and CDR2 SQIVND (reference sequence). CDR3 in amino acids: CASSPRPGAVYNEQFF. The CDR3 bases are TGTGCCAGTAGTCCCCGACCGGGAGCGGTCTACAATGAGCAGTTCTTC.

The chain employs TRBV13 and TRBJ2-1, with a weak D call TRBD2 (6 bases). There are 16 residues in the CDR3. CDR1 and CDR2 from the germline V gene are PRHDT and FYEKMQ (reference sequence). Trimming pared 2 bases from V and 0 bases from J, leaving 11 bases between. CDR3 DNA: TGTGCCAGCAGCTTAATTGCGGGGAGCTCCTACAATGAGCAGTTCTTC. This gives the protein CASSLIAGSSYNEQFF.

This rearrangement joins TRBV2 to TRBJ2-1, with 9 bases matching TRBD1. The CDR3 spans 16 residues. CDR1 SNHLY and CDR2 FYNNEI come from the germline V gene. V lost 5 bases and J lost 6; bases outside the gene matches: 11. In DNA form, the CDR3 reads TGTGCCAGCAGTCCCTGGGGGACAGGGTCAGGCAATGAGCAGTTCTTC. This sequence encodes CASSPWGTGSGNEQFF.

This clone appeared a few times. CDR3 bases: TGTGCCAGCAGCTTTCAGGGGGCGTTCAATGAGCAGTTCTTC. Protein product: CASSFQGAFNEQFF. This sequence joins TRBV7-3 and TRBJ2-1; 8 bases line up with TRBD1. Looked up from germline, CDR1 is SGHTA and CDR2 is FQGTGA. The CDR3 spans 14 residues. V trimming: 3 bases; J trimming: 6 bases; junction bases outside the gene matches: 4.

This clone was detected only a few times. The chain links TRBV21-1 to TRBJ2-7; TRBD2 reflects the table's D call only, with no check against the DNA. TRBV21-1 is a pseudogene locus. This CDR3 is built from 16 residues. The CDR3 sequence: CASSSQKRTSSYEQYF. Here the CDR3 DNA reads TGTGCCAGCAGCTCCCAAAAAAGGACTAGTAGCTACGAGCAGTACTTC.

Concerning this clone itself: Here the CDR3 omits its conserved ending phenylalanine or tryptophan, so a read error is the likely source. No DNA is shown, since the ends of the CDR3 on it are uncertain; the CDR3 is the one TCRdb lists. The rearrangement joins TRBV27 to TRBJ1-3; TRBD1, the D gene given by the table, was not confirmed from the DNA. Germline assignment: CDR1 MNHEY and CDR2 SMNVEV (reference sequence). The CDR3 adds up to 11 amino acids, both ends counted. CDR3 region: CASSQDAGILC.

This clone came up a few times. The chain joins TRBV11-1 to TRBJ1-5, with D unclear. Germline V gives CDR1 SGHAT, CDR2 FQDESV (reference sequence). Trimming removed 5 bases from V and 5 bases from J, with 4 bases in between. This CDR3 region has 11 residues. The CDR3 DNA reads as TGTGCCAGCAGCCAGTATCAGCCCCAGCATTTT. Translation gives CASSQYQPQHF.

The chain uses TRBV30 and TRBJ2-5; D is possibly TRBD2 (6 bases). The germline gives CDR1 GTSNPN, CDR2 SVGIG (reference sequence). CDR3 length: 15 residues. V dropped 1 base and J dropped 2 bases, with 14 bases sitting between them. This CDR3 reads CAWSEPRGWQETQYF. The DNA for the CDR3 is TGTGCCTGGAGTGAACCGCGGGGTTGGCAAGAGACCCAGTACTTC. Supplemented by reference TRBV30 and TRBJ2-5, the full variable domain reads SQTIHQWPATLVQPVGSPLSLECTVEGTSNPNLYWYRQAAGRGLQLLFYSVGIGQISSEVPQNLSASRPQDRQFILSSKKLLLSDSGFYLCAWSEPRGWQETQYFGPGTRLLVL.

This clone was seen only a few times. The J gene is TRBJ2-1, the V gene TRBV11-2; possible D gene TRBD1, 5 bases. The germline V and J ends were trimmed by 5 bases and 2 bases, with 22 bases remaining between them. Germline CDR1 and CDR2: SGHAT and FQNNGV. The CDR3 contains 18 residues. CDR3 DNA: TGTGCCAGCAGCCCACAGGCTGCCTTCAAACCTACCTACAATGAGCAGTTCTTC. The encoded protein is CASSPQAAFKPTYNEQFF.

This chain joins TRBV7-9 and TRBJ1-1; TRBD1 matches 7 bases. With 5 bases clipped from V and 2 bases from J, the junction kept 5 bases outside the gene matches. The CDR3 covers 14 residues. The germline V gene encodes CDR1 SEHNR and CDR2 FQNEAQ (reference sequence). CDR3 DNA sequence: TGTGCCAGCAGCCCTCAGGGGGGAAACACTGAAGCTTTCTTT. Amino acid sequence: CASSPQGGNTEAFF.

The gene calls are TRBV4-3 and TRBJ2-1, with 10 positions matching TRBD2. The CDR3 runs to 16 residues. Trimming at V came to 2 bases and at J to 8 bases, leaving 9 bases not matched to a gene. CDR1 and CDR2 from the germline V gene are LGHNA and YSLEER. CDR3 sequence reads: CASSQMGLAGVDEQFF. Here the CDR3 DNA reads TGCGCCAGCAGCCAAATGGGGCTAGCGGGAGTGGATGAGCAGTTCTTC.